The 15 T cell receptor beta chains listed next were all sequenced from one sample in a study of shared T cell receptors in the human thymus. The assay was immunoSEQ multiplex PCR, and TCRdb's table has in-frame clones only and misses some. The sample has hundreds of thousands of clones, around 87% seen once. These data also formed part of another study, on human thymus T cells.

The specimen was thymocytes. These receptors were obtained from a boy in the first two years of life with a congenital heart defect.

J is TRBJ2-3 and V is TRBV5-4; TRBD2 matches 14 bases. This CDR3 is 17 amino acids long. Trimming cost V 4 bases and J 0 bases; bases outside gene matches: 4. Germline V lookup: CDR1 SGHNT, CDR2 YYREEE (reference sequence). CDR3 in DNA: TGTGCCAGCAGCCTAGGACTAGCGGGAGGTAGCACAGATACGCAGTATTTT. Protein: CASSLGLAGGSTDTQYF.

This clone was recorded only once. The V and J genes are TRBV7-9 and TRBJ2-7, with TRBD1 matching 7 bases. Germline V lookup: CDR1 SEHNR, CDR2 FQNEAQ (reference sequence). With V trimmed by 4 bases and J by 3 bases, 9 bases remained unmatched. The CDR3 is 15 amino acids. The CDR3 DNA reads TGTGCCAGCAGCTCCCGGGACAGTTGTGTCTACGAGCAGTACTTC. This translates into CASSSRDSCVYEQYF.

This clone came up once. The chain combines TRBV5-1 with TRBJ2-5; 8 nucleotides line up with TRBD2. Germline-derived CDR1 and CDR2 are SGHRS and YFSETQ. The CDR3 spans 14 residues. Trimming took 4 bases from V and 5 from J; bases not matched to a gene: 7. Here the CDR3 DNA reads TGCGCCAGCAGCCACACGGGAGGGGAGGAGACCCAGTACTTC. It specifies CASSHTGGEETQYF.

The DNA for the CDR3 is TGTGCCAGCAGCTGGGAAACCAGGGCTGAGCAGTTCTTC. Its protein product is CASSWETRAEQFF. The J gene is TRBJ2-1, the V gene TRBV6-5; D is perhaps TRBD1 (5 bases). The V and J ends lost 6 bases and 9 bases respectively, with 15 bases between them. Germline lookup yields CDR1 MNHEY and CDR2 SVGAGI. The CDR3 covers 13 residues.

The chain joins TRBV12-5 to TRBJ2-1; 10 bases align to TRBD2. Germline values: CDR1 LGHNT, CDR2 FRNRAP. The CDR3 loop spans 16 amino acids. V trimming: 5 bases; J trimming: 2 bases; junction bases outside the gene matches: 6. The CDR3 loop reads CASGAAGGRPYNEQFF. CDR3 DNA sequence: TGTGCTAGTGGTGCAGCGGGAGGGCGTCCCTACAATGAGCAGTTCTTC.

This chain joins TRBV7-3 and TRBJ2-1; D possibly corresponds to TRBD2 (5 bases). The germline gives CDR1 SGHTA, CDR2 FQGTGA. V was pared by 0 bases and J by 12 bases, with 24 bases between. The CDR3 length is 17 residues. CDR3 sequence (DNA): TGTGCCAGCAGCTTAACGGGTAACGGTGGCAGGATAGGGAGGCAGTTCTTC. Translated, it gives CASSLTGNGGRIGRQFF.

The V gene is TRBV29-1, the J gene TRBJ1-2, with 9 bases that match TRBD1. V shed 0 bases, J shed 3 bases, and the junction held 8 bases outside the gene matches. The CDR3 is 16 amino acids. Germline CDR1 is SQVTM and CDR2 is ANQGSEA. DNA of the CDR3: TGCAGCGTTGAAGATCCTCGGGGACAGGGCCACTATGGCTACACCTTC. It codes for CSVEDPRGQGHYGYTF.

The genes are TRBV4-3 and TRBJ2-6; D possibly corresponds to TRBD1 (5 bases). The V gene lost 1 base and the J gene lost 0 bases, with 10 bases spanning the gap. CDR3 size: 17 residues. Germline CDR1 and CDR2: LGHNA and YSLEER. CDR3 DNA sequence: TGCGCCAGCAGCCAAGGATTAGGGGCCTCTGGGGCCAACGTCCTGACTTTC. The encoded protein is CASSQGLGASGANVLTF.

This chain joins TRBV4-1 and TRBJ1-1; D is undetermined. The V gene's germline CDR1 is MGHRA and CDR2 YSYEKL. Deletions cut 2 bases from V and 7 bases from J, with 11 bases between. This CDR3 contains 13 residues. This CDR3 reads CASSQREYGEAFF. CDR3 DNA: TGCGCCAGCAGCCAACGGGAGTATGGTGAAGCTTTCTTT.

This chain uses TRBV7-8 with TRBJ1-5, with D maybe TRBD1 (5 bases). Germline V gene sequence: CDR1 SGHVS, CDR2 FQNEAQ. Trimming took off 5 bases at V and 0 bases at J, with 17 bases between the two ends. CDR3 length: 17 amino acids. For the CDR3, the DNA is TGTGCCAGCAGCCTGGGGGACGGGAGGTATAGCAATCAGCCCCAGCATTTT. Its protein product is CASSLGDGRYSNQPQHF.

The chain recombines TRBV20-1 with TRBJ2-2; D is uncertain. Germline V gives CDR1 DFQATT, CDR2 SNEGSKA (reference sequence). This CDR3 has 11 residues. Trimming removed 8 bases at V and 6 bases at J, with 10 bases between. The CDR3 reads CSTASAGELFF. As DNA, the CDR3 is TGCAGTACCGCGTCGGCCGGGGAGCTGTTTTTT.

The chain links TRBV5-6 to TRBJ1-2; 10 positions agree with TRBD1. Germline V gene lookup returns CDR1 SGHDT and CDR2 YYEEEE. J gave up 2 bases and V 4 bases, and 11 bases lay outside the gene matches. The length of the CDR3 is 17 residues. CDR3 region: CASSILPRQGANYGYTF. CDR3 nucleotide sequence: TGTGCCAGCAGCATATTACCTCGACAGGGGGCGAACTATGGCTACACCTTC.

This clone was observed a single time. CDR3: CASSLPRPGGTDTQYF. For the CDR3, the DNA is TGTGCCAGCAGTTTGCCCCGTCCCGGGGGCACAGATACGCAGTATTTT. The V call is TRBV27, the J call TRBJ2-3; D may be TRBD2 (5 bases). Germline loops: CDR1 MNHEY, CDR2 SMNVEV (reference sequence). The CDR3 consists of 16 residues. V lost 3 bases to trimming and J lost 1 base, with 14 bases between them.

This rearrangement joins TRBV5-4 to TRBJ2-5, with 8 bases lining up with TRBD2. Germline V CDR1 and CDR2: SGHNT, YYREEE (reference sequence). This CDR3 contains 16 residues. After removal of 4 bases from V and 1 base from J, the junction contained 9 bases not matched to a gene. This CDR3 reads CASSRGGAGCQETQYF. CDR3 nucleotides: TGTGCCAGCAGCCGGGGGGGAGCGGGCTGCCAAGAGACCCAGTACTTC.

The chain carries TRBV5-1 and TRBJ2-3; 9 bases are shared with TRBD1. The CDR3 is 23 residues long. CDR1 SGHRS and CDR2 YFSETQ come from the germline V gene. V shed 4 bases and J 0 bases; nucleotides not matched to a gene: 27. CDR3 nucleotide sequence: TGCGCCAGCAGCGGCGACAGGGGGTTCCCTCCCGCTAGTCCCCTTAATAGCACAGATACGCAGTATTTT. It translates to CASSGDRGFPPASPLNSTDTQYF.